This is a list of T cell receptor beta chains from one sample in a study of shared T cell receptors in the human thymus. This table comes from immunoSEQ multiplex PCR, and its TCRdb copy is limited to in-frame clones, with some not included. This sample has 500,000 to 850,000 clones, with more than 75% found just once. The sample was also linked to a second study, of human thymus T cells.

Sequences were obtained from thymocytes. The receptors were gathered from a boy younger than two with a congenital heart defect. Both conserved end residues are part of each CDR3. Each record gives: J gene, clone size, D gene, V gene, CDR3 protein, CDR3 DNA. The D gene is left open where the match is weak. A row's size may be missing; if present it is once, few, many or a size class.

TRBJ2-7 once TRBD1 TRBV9 CASSRGRGYEQYF TGTGCCAGCAGCAGGGGGCGAGGGTACGAGCAGTACTTC
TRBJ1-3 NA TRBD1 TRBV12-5 CASARTGGTTIYF TGTGCTAGTGCCCGGACAGGGGGAACCACCATATATTTT
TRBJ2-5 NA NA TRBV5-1 CASSSRWAQETQYF TGCGCCAGCAGCTCCCGGTGGGCCCAAGAGACCCAGTACTTC
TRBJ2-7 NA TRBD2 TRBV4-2 CASSPDVGLAGGSSYEQYF TGTGCCAGCAGCCCCGATGTTGGGCTAGCGGGGGGGAGTTCCTACGAGCAGTACTTC
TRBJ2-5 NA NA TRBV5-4 CASSLTGRETQYF TGTGCCAGCAGCCTTACAGGGCGAGAGACCCAGTACTTC
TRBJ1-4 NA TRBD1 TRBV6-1 CASSVRGLASEKLFF TGTGCCAGCAGTGTCAGGGGGCTGGCCAGTGAAAAACTGTTTTTT
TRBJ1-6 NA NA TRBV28 CASSLPLGGEGSPLHF TGTGCCAGCAGTTTGCCTTTGGGGGGGGAAGGTTCACCCCTCCACTTT
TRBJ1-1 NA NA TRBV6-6 CASSKLNFANTEAFF TGTGCCAGCAGCAAACTCAACTTTGCGAACACTGAAGCTTTCTTT
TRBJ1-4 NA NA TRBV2 CASSAGSSATNEKLFF TGTGCCAGCAGTGCAGGCAGTTCTGCAACTAATGAAAAACTGTTTTTT
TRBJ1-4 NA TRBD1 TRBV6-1 CAIRQGDEKLFF TGTGCCATACGACAGGGGGATGAAAAACTGTTTTTT
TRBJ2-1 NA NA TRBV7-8 CASSLPHRQGTYNEQFF TGTGCCAGCAGCTTACCTCATCGCCAGGGCACCTACAATGAGCAGTTCTTC
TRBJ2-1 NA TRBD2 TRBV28 CASSHGLAGGFHNEQFF TGTGCCAGCAGCCATGGACTAGCGGGGGGCTTCCACAATGAGCAGTTCTTC
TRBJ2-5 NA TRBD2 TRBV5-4 CASSWRGCQETQYF TGTGCCAGCAGCTGGCGGGGGTGCCAAGAGACCCAGTACTTC
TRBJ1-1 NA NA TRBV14 CASSQDGRRGWTEAFF TGTGCCAGCAGCCAAGATGGCAGGAGGGGATGGACTGAAGCTTTCTTT
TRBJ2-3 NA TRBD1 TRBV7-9 CASSLSGQGLTDTQYF TGTGCCAGCAGCCTATCGGGACAGGGCCTCACAGATACGCAGTATTTT
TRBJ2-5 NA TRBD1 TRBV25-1 CASRAPGTGEETQYF TGTGCCAGCAGGGCCCCCGGGACAGGGGAAGAGACCCAGTACTTC
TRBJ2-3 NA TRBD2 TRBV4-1 CASSQAKRGGGDTQYF TGCGCCAGCAGCCAAGCTAAGCGGGGGGGTGGTGATACGCAGTATTTT
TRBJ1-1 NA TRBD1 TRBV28 CASSLLPPGQGAINTEAFF TGTGCCAGCAGTTTGCTCCCCCCGGGACAGGGTGCGATTAACACTGAAGCTTTCTTT
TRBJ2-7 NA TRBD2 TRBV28 CASSPGGRSYEQYF TGTGCCAGCAGTCCGGGGGGGCGGAGCTACGAGCAGTACTTC
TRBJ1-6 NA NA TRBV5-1 CASSQGGHYNSPLHF TGCGCCAGCTCACAGGGTGGCCACTATAATTCACCCCTCCACTTT
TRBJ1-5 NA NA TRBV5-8 CASSLGQVPDQPQHF TGTGCCAGCAGCTTGGGACAGGTTCCAGATCAGCCCCAGCATTTT
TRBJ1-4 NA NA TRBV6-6 CASTGLANEKLFF TGTGCCAGCACAGGGTTGGCTAATGAAAAACTGTTTTTT
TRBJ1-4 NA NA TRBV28 CASSLYPLDKRGLNEKLFF TGTGCCAGCAGTTTATACCCCTTAGACAAGAGGGGACTTAATGAAAAACTGTTTTTT
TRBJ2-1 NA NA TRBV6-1 CASSTRLLNEQFF TGTGCCAGCAGTACCCGACTCCTCAATGAGCAGTTCTTC
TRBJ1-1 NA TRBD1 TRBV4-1 CASSQGGMGQGRAFF TGCGCCAGCAGCCAAGGTGGAATGGGACAGGGGAGGGCTTTCTTT
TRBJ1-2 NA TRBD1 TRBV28 CAIRDSRHGYTF TGTGCCATCAGGGACAGCAGACATGGCTACACCTTC
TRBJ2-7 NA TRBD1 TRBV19 CASSMGQAREQYF TGTGCCAGTAGTATGGGACAGGCTAGGGAGCAGTACTTC
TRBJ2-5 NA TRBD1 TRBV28 CASSPGTGGGSETQYF TGTGCCAGCAGTCCGGGGACAGGGGGGGGATCGGAGACCCAGTACTTC
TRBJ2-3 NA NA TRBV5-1 CASSLKLATDTQYF TGCGCCAGCAGCTTGAAGCTAGCAACAGATACGCAGTATTTT
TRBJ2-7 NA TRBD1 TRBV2 CASRRRTGMTYEQYF TGTGCCAGCAGGAGAAGGACAGGGATGACCTACGAGCAGTACTTC
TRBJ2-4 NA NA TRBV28 CASSLRGLAKNIQYF TGTGCCAGCAGTTTAAGGGGTCTAGCCAAAAACATTCAGTACTTC